The 14 T cell receptor beta chains below all came from one sample that was sequenced in a study of spatial heterogeneity in lung cancer. Notes on the study in general: One measure, the expanded intratumoral alpha and beta TCR count, tracked tumor mutation counts.

Indicated time point: sample taken at primary tumor resection. Their recognized antigens are unknown. Each CDR3 protein gets one entry after TCRdb re-called the 5' RACE reads with MiXCR. This sample yields 7,000 to 8,000 distinct CDR3 sequences, of which less than 9% are seen a single time; around 8.1% belongs to the top ten. The sample here was lung tumor tissue, taken at surgery. The receptors here all came from a male donor with early-stage non-small cell lung cancer.

Ten or more counts support this clonotype. The chain carries TRBV28 and TRBJ1-1; D is uncertain. Germline-derived CDR1 and CDR2 are MDHEN and SYDVKM. Trimming removed 5 bases from V and 1 base from J, with 8 bases in between. This CDR3 comprises 13 residues. DNA of the CDR3: TGTGCCAGCAGTCGACACGAGAACACTGAAGCTTTCTTT. Amino acid sequence: CASSRHENTEAFF.

On this clonotype: Given a much more abundant clone one base away, this may be a read error. The chain couples TRBV27 to TRBJ1-1; D unresolved. The ends were cut back, 8 bases at V and 0 bases at J, with 22 bases in the middle. The germline V gene has CDR1 MNHEY and CDR2 SMNVEV (reference sequence). This CDR3 spans 17 amino acids. CDR3 DNA sequence: TGTGCCAGCGCTTCCTCCGTACATATGAGAATGAACACTGAAGCTTTCTTT. It codes for CASASSVHMRMNTEAFF.

By sample fraction, this clonotype is medium-sized. The V call is TRBV5-6, the J call TRBJ2-1, with 10 bases that match TRBD2. CDR3 length: 16 amino acids. The V and J ends lost 4 bases and 5 bases, in that order; junction bases with no gene match: 9. Germline CDR1 SGHDT, CDR2 YYEEEE. The CDR3 here is CASSVPHSGRDNEQFF. The CDR3, as DNA: TGTGCCAGCAGCGTCCCCCACAGCGGGAGGGACAATGAGCAGTTCTTC.

By share, this clonotype ranks as medium-sized. This chain connects TRBV6-1 to TRBJ2-3, with a possible D match to TRBD1 (5 bases). Trimming left V 6 bases short and J 0 bases short, with 7 bases between. The CDR3 loop spans 13 amino acids. The germline gives CDR1 MNHNS, CDR2 SASEGT. The CDR3 region has the DNA TGTGCCAGCAGAGGGGCCAGCACAGATACGCAGTATTTT. Translated, it gives CASRGASTDTQYF.

This clonotype is labeled as medium-sized. CDR3 bases: TGTGCCAGCAGATTGATTGACAACAATGAGCAGTTCTTC. It specifies CASRLIDNNEQFF. The V and J genes are TRBV12-3 or TRBV12-4 and TRBJ2-1; D is unclear. V lost 6 bases, J lost 5 bases, and 11 bases lay in between. The CDR3 spans 13 residues.

This clonotype was seen ten or more times. The V call is TRBV20-1, the J call TRBJ1-5, with D unresolved. V was cut by 3 bases and J by 11 bases, with 11 bases left in between. This CDR3 contains 11 residues. CDR1 and CDR2 (germline): DFQATT, SNEGSKA (reference sequence). This chain's CDR3 is CSARDGKAQHF. CDR3 coding DNA: TGCAGTGCTAGGGACGGGAAGGCCCAGCATTTT.

Ten or more counts support this clonotype. This chain uses TRBV28 with TRBJ2-1; 10 bases line up with TRBD2. Germline V lookup: CDR1 MDHEN, CDR2 SYDVKM. V dropped 3 bases and J dropped 4; count of bases not matched to a gene: 15. The CDR3 is 19 residues long. In DNA, the CDR3 is TGTGCCAGCAGTTTTTGGGAACTAGCGGGACAAGGGGTTTACAATGAGCAGTTCTTC. Translation: CASSFWELAGQGVYNEQFF.

This clonotype was seen repeatedly, ten times or more. The chain recombines TRBV29-1 with TRBJ2-2; 8 nucleotides align to TRBD1. The germline CDR1 and CDR2 sequences are SQVTM and ANQGSEA. The CDR3 loop spans 15 amino acids. Unmatched junction bases numbered 10, after V lost 6 bases and J lost 4 bases. CDR3 loop: CSVGGQGGGTGELFF. In DNA form, the CDR3 reads TGCAGCGTCGGCGGACAGGGTGGTGGCACCGGGGAGCTGTTTTTT.

This clonotype was detected ten times or more. This chain links TRBV7-9 with TRBJ2-5, with 7 bases fitting TRBD2. Germline V lookup: CDR1 SEHNR, CDR2 FQNEAQ (reference sequence). This CDR3 contains 14 residues. J lost 3 bases, V lost 4 bases, and 5 bases had no gene match. The chain's CDR3 is CASSSAGTKETQYF. CDR3 nucleotide sequence: TGTGCCAGCAGCTCAGCCGGGACTAAAGAGACCCAGTACTTC.

Relative to its sample, this clonotype is medium-sized. This chain's CDR3 is CASSFPTGGNSPLHF. The CDR3 DNA reads TGTGCCAGCAGCTTTCCTACAGGGGGAAATTCACCCCTCCACTTT. V is TRBV5-8 and J is TRBJ1-6, with TRBD1 identical over 8 bases. V trimming: 2 bases; J trimming: 7 bases; junction bases outside the gene matches: 5. This CDR3 contains 15 residues. Germline V lookup: CDR1 SGHTS, CDR2 YDEGEE. Drawing the rest from reference TRBV5-8 and TRBJ1-6, the complete variable domain is EAGVTQSPTHLIKTRGQQATLRCSPISGHTSVYWYQQALGLGLQFLLWYDEGEERNRGNFPPRFSGRQFPNYSSELNVNALELEDSALYLCASSFPTGGNSPLHFGNGTRLTVT.

In its sample, this clonotype was seen many times. This rearrangement joins TRBV7-3 to TRBJ1-2; 7 bases align to TRBD1. Germline V gene data show CDR1 as SGHTA and CDR2 as FQGTGA. The CDR3 length is 15 residues. Germline trimming cut 5 bases from V and 8 bases from J; bases unmatched to any gene: 14. Here the CDR3 reads CASSPGGTVRSGYTF. Written as DNA, the CDR3 is TGTGCCAGCAGCCCAGGGGGGACAGTCAGGTCCGGCTACACCTTC.

This clonotype showed up many times. This chain uses TRBV7-2 with TRBJ2-5; maybe TRBD1 (6 bases). Germline CDR1 SGHTA, CDR2 FQGNSA. The V end lost 1 base, the J end lost 1 base, and 7 bases lay between the germline ends. The CDR3 covers 14 residues. The CDR3 DNA sequence: TGTGCCAGCAGCTTAGGGGGGCCCCAAGAGACCCAGTACTTC. Protein product: CASSLGGPQETQYF.

This clonotype has just a few counts. The chain links TRBV28 to TRBJ1-2; 12 nucleotides line up with TRBD1. The junction had 15 bases not matched to a gene; V was cut back by 6 bases and J by 4 bases. This CDR3 is 18 amino acids long. Per the germline V gene, CDR1 is MDHEN and CDR2 is SYDVKM. The CDR3 nucleotides are TGTGCCAGCAGACAACCTGGGACAGGGGGCTATAGTGGCTATGGCTACACCTTC. This codes for CASRQPGTGGYSGYGYTF.

The genes are TRBV7-9 and TRBJ2-5; 7 bases fit TRBD2. The CDR3 spans 17 residues. Trimming took 4 bases from V and 1 from J; bases not matched to a gene: 12. CDR1 SEHNR and CDR2 FQNEAQ come from the germline V gene (reference sequence). The CDR3 sequence is CASSSTQGEGFQETQYF. DNA of the CDR3: TGTGCCAGCAGCTCGACCCAAGGGGAGGGGTTCCAAGAGACCCAGTACTTC. Full variable domain (rest looked up from reference TRBV7-9 and TRBJ2-5): DTGVSQNPRHKITKRGQNVTFRCDPISEHNRLYWYRQTLGQGPEFLTYFQNEAQLEKSRLLSDRFSAERPKGSFSTLEIQRTEQGDSAMYLCASSSTQGEGFQETQYFGPGTRLLVL.